One T cell receptor (beta chain) is described in this entry. Its antigen remains unknown. This specimen belongs to a study of OX40 agonist ivuxolimab in advanced cancers. Study at large: Cancers in dose escalation were hepatocellular, melanoma, renal cell and head and neck.

Study-wide findings and caveats: The antigens recognized by the expanded peripheral T cells, that is their antigen specificity, were not determined. Researchers report that CD8+ T cells had, on average, more expanded clones than CD4+.

The repertoire was sequenced with immunoSEQ multiplex PCR; TCRdb's copy has only in-frame clones and lacks some. The sample holds over 55,000 clones, approximately 88% seen once. V dropped 5 bases and J dropped 3 bases, with 8 bases sitting between them. CDR1 and CDR2 from the germline V gene are SGHRS and YFSETQ. The CDR3 is made up of 12 amino acids. The chain carries TRBV5-1 and TRBJ2-5; D might be TRBD1 or TRBD2, each matching 5 bases. The sequenced sample was CD4+ or CD8+ T cells sorted from blood, obtained in a trial of the OX40 agonist ivuxolimab. This TCR came from an adult with an advanced solid tumor such as melanoma, head and neck, liver or kidney cancer. CDR3 bases: TGCGCCAGCAGGGGGGACGAAGAGACCCAGTACTTC. It translates to CASRGDEETQYF.